The sequence of this TCR beta chain was determined in a study of metastatic and nonmetastatic thyroid tumors. Thyroid surgery was preceded by no treatment in any patient. This clone occurred a few times. V lost 9 bases and J lost 4; bases outside the gene matches: 10. In germline, CDR1 is MDHEN, CDR2 SYDVKM. This CDR3 comprises 14 residues. With MiXCR, TCRdb reprocessed the PCR reads. In the table there are over 10,000 clones, 25% to 35% of which are singletons. The J gene is TRBJ1-2, the V gene TRBV28, with 8 bases fitting TRBD1. Specimen: tumor tissue. The TCR was taken from a female donor with papillary thyroid cancer or a benign thyroid nodule (not recorded which). Some clones in this sample may be carry-over from other donors' samples. The CDR3 here is CASFPGQDSYGYTF. The CDR3 bases are TGTGCCAGTTTTCCGGGACAGGACTCCTATGGCTACACCTTC.